What follows are 23 T cell receptor beta chains derived from one specimen sequenced in a study of spatial heterogeneity in lung cancer. Each CDR3 protein gets one entry after TCRdb re-called the 5' RACE reads with MiXCR. The sample shows 15,000 to 20,000 distinct CDR3 sequences, about 10% of them seen only once. Time point: blood at routine non-recurrence follow-up after resection. This material consisted of PBMCs, taken at follow-up. The receptors were sampled from a male donor with early-stage non-small cell lung cancer.

This clonotype has a count of ten or more. The chain carries TRBV27 and TRBJ2-7; D tentatively reads TRBD1 or TRBD2 (5 bases each). This CDR3 is 17 amino acids long. Trimming cost V 2 bases and J 1 base, with 18 bases left between them. The germline V gene has CDR1 MNHEY and CDR2 SMNVEV (reference sequence). CDR3 region: CASSLHATGRGSYEQYF. The CDR3 nucleotides are TGTGCCAGCAGTTTACACGCGACGGGACGTGGTTCCTACGAGCAGTACTTC.

This clonotype was counted ten times or more. The chain couples TRBV10-3 to TRBJ2-5, with 7 bases identical to TRBD1. Germline CDR1 reads ENHRY; CDR2 reads SYGVKD. The trim removed 4 bases at V and 1 base at J, leaving 0 bases unmatched. CDR3 length: 13 amino acids. This chain's CDR3 is CAISGTGQETQYF. CDR3 sequence (DNA): TGTGCCATCAGTGGGACAGGCCAAGAGACCCAGTACTTC.

The CDR3 DNA follows: TGTGCCATCAGTGAGTCAAGCGCAGCAGATACGCAGTATTTT. This codes for CAISESSAADTQYF. The V gene is TRBV10-3, the J gene TRBJ2-3; D gene unclear. The CDR3 contains 14 residues. Germline CDR1 is ENHRY and CDR2 is SYGVKD. V lost 0 bases and J 4 bases, leaving 8 bases between the germline ends.

The chain uses TRBV24-1 and TRBJ1-2, with D unclear. This CDR3 is 13 amino acids long. Trimming left V 5 bases short and J 1 base short, with 7 bases between. CDR1 is KGHDR and CDR2 is SFDVKD in the germline V gene. CDR3 nucleotides: TGTGCCACCAGTGCCACCTATAACTATGGCTACACCTTC. Its protein product is CATSATYNYGYTF.

At least ten counts were recorded for this clonotype. This chain connects TRBV11-2 to TRBJ2-1; 9 bases map to TRBD1. The J segment lost 3 bases and the V segment lost 1 base, leaving 1 base of the junction unmatched. The length of the CDR3 is 15 residues. The germline gives CDR1 SGHAT, CDR2 FQNNGV. CDR3 nucleotide sequence: TGTGCCAGCAGCTTAGGGACAGGGGTCTACAATGAGCAGTTCTTC. Its translation is CASSLGTGVYNEQFF.

In this sample, this clonotype is medium-sized. J is TRBJ2-5 and V is TRBV7-8; possible D gene TRBD2, 7 bases. CDR1 is SGHVS, CDR2 FQNEAQ, per germline. V was shortened by 6 bases and J by 4 bases, with 15 bases between the two germline ends. The CDR3 spans 14 residues. The DNA for the CDR3 is TGTGCCAGCAGACCCGGGGGGCAGGGAGAGACCCAGTACTTC. It yields the protein CASRPGGQGETQYF.

The CDR3 sequence is CASNAGEGSTDTQYF. The CDR3 DNA reads as TGCGCCAGCAACGCAGGGGAAGGGAGCACAGATACGCAGTATTTT. The J gene is TRBJ2-3, the V gene TRBV10-1, with a weak D call TRBD1 (6 bases). This CDR3 is built from 15 residues. From germline, CDR1 is WNHNN and CDR2 SYGVQD (reference sequence). V was trimmed by 7 bases and J by 0 bases, leaving 14 bases between them.

By share of the sample, this clonotype is medium-sized (0.01 to 0.1%). V usage is TRBV29-1 and J usage is TRBJ1-2; no firm D call. This CDR3 contains 11 residues. Germline V lookup: CDR1 SQVTM, CDR2 ANQGSEA. V shed 2 bases and J shed 4 bases, with 5 bases lying between them. CDR3 residues: CSVEKGYGYTF. The CDR3 DNA is TGCAGCGTTGAAAAAGGCTATGGCTACACCTTC.

This clonotype was counted at least ten times. The CDR3 loop is CASSFAGNSYEQYF. As DNA, the CDR3 is TGTGCCAGCAGTTTCGCCGGGAACTCCTACGAGCAGTACTTC. The chain is built from TRBV28 and TRBJ2-7, with TRBD2 as a possible D gene (5 bases). V lost 3 bases, J lost 0 bases, and 9 bases lay in between. Germline values: CDR1 MDHEN, CDR2 SYDVKM. The CDR3 spans 14 residues.

V is TRBV19 and J is TRBJ2-1; D is perhaps TRBD2 (5 bases). Germline CDR1 and CDR2: LNHDA and SQIVND (reference sequence). The V and J ends lost 1 base and 5 bases respectively, with 12 bases between them. The CDR3 loop spans 15 amino acids. The CDR3 DNA reads as TGTGCCAGTAGTATAGTGAGGGAGCTACACAATGAGCAGTTCTTC. It yields the protein CASSIVRELHNEQFF.

This clonotype occurred many times. The chain couples TRBV7-9 to TRBJ2-3; D may be TRBD1 or TRBD2 (6 bases each). The CDR3 runs 16 residues. V was clipped by 2 bases and J by 4 bases, with 16 bases between them. Germline V gene data show CDR1 as SEHNR and CDR2 as FQNEAQ (reference sequence). This CDR3 reads CASSLLGGTPPDTQYF. In nucleotides, the CDR3 is TGTGCCAGCAGCTTACTGGGCGGGACACCCCCAGATACGCAGTATTTT. Combining the CDR3 with reference TRBV7-9 and TRBJ2-3 gives the whole variable domain DTGVSQNPRHKITKRGQNVTFRCDPISEHNRLYWYRQTLGQGPEFLTYFQNEAQLEKSRLLSDRFSAERPKGSFSTLEIQRTEQGDSAMYLCASSLLGGTPPDTQYFGPGTRLTVL.

This clonotype has a handful of counts. J is TRBJ2-1 and V is TRBV7-2; 8 bases match TRBD2. CDR1 is SGHTA and CDR2 is FQGNSA in the germline V gene. This CDR3 is 13 amino acids long. J was trimmed by 7 bases and V by 10 bases; bases with no gene match: 9. This CDR3 reads CAIRQAGVNEQFF. The DNA for the CDR3 is TGTGCCATCCGGCAAGCGGGAGTGAATGAGCAGTTCTTC.

The CDR3 coding sequence is TGTGCCAGAAGCCCCTGGACAGAGAGTCAGCCCCAGCATTTT. Translating gives CARSPWTESQPQHF. This chain connects TRBV5-3 to TRBJ1-5; possible D gene TRBD1, 6 bases. TRBV5-3 falls under the ORF class, with uncertain function. The CDR3 is 14 residues long. V gave up 4 bases and J gave up 6 bases, with 14 bases separating them.

The chain recombines TRBV7-9 with TRBJ2-1; 13 bases agree with TRBD2. The CDR3 covers 18 residues. The J segment lost 8 bases and the V segment lost 5 bases, leaving 15 bases of the junction unmatched. Germline V gene lookup returns CDR1 SEHNR and CDR2 FQNEAQ (reference sequence). CDR3 sequence reads: CASSPRTSGSPRDHEQFF. CDR3 coding DNA: TGTGCCAGCAGCCCCCGGACTAGCGGGAGCCCACGGGACCATGAGCAGTTCTTC. The full variable domain, rest sourced from reference TRBV7-9 and TRBJ2-1, is DTGVSQNPRHKITKRGQNVTFRCDPISEHNRLYWYRQTLGQGPEFLTYFQNEAQLEKSRLLSDRFSAERPKGSFSTLEIQRTEQGDSAMYLCASSPRTSGSPRDHEQFFGPGTRLTVL.

In this sample, this clonotype turned up many times. V and J are TRBV28 and TRBJ2-5, with D hard to call. CDR1 and CDR2 from the germline V gene are MDHEN and SYDVKM. This CDR3 has 13 amino acids. V lost 3 bases to trimming and J lost 4 bases, with 9 bases between them. CDR3 sequence: CASSFPVGETQYF. The CDR3 nucleotides are TGTGCCAGCAGTTTCCCTGTGGGAGAGACCCAGTACTTC.

This clonotype was seen ten or more times. V usage is TRBV20-1 and J usage is TRBJ2-7; D not resolved. Germline assignment: CDR1 DFQATT and CDR2 SNEGSKA (reference sequence). This CDR3 is built from 13 residues. The ends were cut back, 5 bases at V and 7 bases at J, with 18 bases in the middle. CDR3 sequence (DNA): TGCAGTGCTCCGTCTTACTTCCAGAGGGAGCAGTACTTC. Its protein is CSAPSYFQREQYF.

The CDR3 sequence: CASTGDRVTDTQYF. The DNA for the CDR3 is TGTGCCAGCACGGGGGACAGGGTCACAGATACGCAGTATTTT. The chain couples TRBV6-2 or TRBV6-3 to TRBJ2-3; 9 bases are a match to TRBD1. The CDR3 spans 14 residues. CDR1 MNHEY and CDR2 SVGEGT come from the germline V gene. The V and J ends lost 7 bases and 2 bases, in that order; junction bases with no gene match: 4.

This clonotype came up many times. The DNA of the CDR3 is TGTGCCAGCAGTTATTTTGCCGGGGAGCTGTTTTTT. It specifies CASSYFAGELFF. The rearrangement uses TRBV6-2 or TRBV6-3 and TRBJ2-2; no reliable D call. CDR3 length equals 12 residues. The germline V gene has CDR1 MNHEY and CDR2 SVGEGT. Trimming took 3 bases from V and 6 from J, leaving 5 bases between them.

This clonotype was picked up many times. The CDR3 is CASSSRGGTDTQYF. In nucleotides, the CDR3 is TGTGCCAGCAGCTCCCGAGGGGGCACAGATACGCAGTATTTT. This chain joins TRBV28 and TRBJ2-3, with D perhaps matching TRBD1 or TRBD2 (5 bases each). The V and J ends lost 6 bases and 1 base respectively, with 11 bases between them. Germline assignment: CDR1 MDHEN and CDR2 SYDVKM. The CDR3 is 14 amino acids. Complete variable domain (other parts from reference TRBV28 and TRBJ2-3): DVKVTQSSRYLVKRTGEKVFLECVQDMDHENMFWYRQDPGLGLRLIYFSYDVKMKEKGDIPEGYSVSREKKERFSLILESASTNQTSMYLCASSSRGGTDTQYFGPGTRLTVL.

In DNA, the CDR3 is TGTGCCAGCAGTTTTGGTCTAAATGAGCAGTTCTTC. Amino acid sequence: CASSFGLNEQFF. The J gene is TRBJ2-1, the V gene TRBV28; D uncertain. V lost 3 bases, J lost 7 bases, and 7 bases lay in between. The CDR3 runs to 12 residues. Germline V gene data show CDR1 as MDHEN and CDR2 as SYDVKM.

This clonotype was recorded a few times. The CDR3: CASNWGYGYTF. CDR3 nucleotides: TGTGCCAGTAATTGGGGCTATGGCTACACCTTC. The chain combines TRBV19 with TRBJ1-2; D is undetermined. The CDR3 extends over 11 amino acids. V lost 7 bases and J 4 bases, leaving 7 bases between the germline ends. Germline V lookup: CDR1 LNHDA, CDR2 SQIVND (reference sequence).

Ten or more counts support this clonotype. The DNA of the CDR3 is TGTGCCAGTGGGGGGACGGACCAAGAGACCCAGTACTTC. This encodes CASGGTDQETQYF. The rearrangement uses TRBV12-3 or TRBV12-4 and TRBJ2-5, with D possibly TRBD2 on 6 matching bases. The CDR3 is made up of 13 amino acids. Between the trimmed V and J ends, which lost 9 bases and 0 bases, there was a span of 11 bases.

This clonotype was recorded at least ten times. The chain combines TRBV10-2 with TRBJ2-2, with 9 bases aligning to TRBD2. Germline loops: CDR1 WSHSY, CDR2 SAAADI. With V trimmed by 7 bases and J by 0 bases, 3 bases remained unmatched. The CDR3 extends over 15 amino acids. The CDR3 DNA reads TGCGCCAGCACAGGGACTAGCCCGAACACCGGGGAGCTGTTTTTT. Protein: CASTGTSPNTGELFF.